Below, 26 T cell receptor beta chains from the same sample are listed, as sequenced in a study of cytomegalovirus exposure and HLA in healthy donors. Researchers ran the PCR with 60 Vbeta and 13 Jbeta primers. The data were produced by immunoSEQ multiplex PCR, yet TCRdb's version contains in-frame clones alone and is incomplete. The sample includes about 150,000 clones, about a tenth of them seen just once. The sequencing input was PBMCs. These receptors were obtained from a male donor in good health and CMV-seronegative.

CDR3 in amino acids: CASSISAGASYEQYF. DNA of the CDR3: TGTGCCAGTAGTATATCGGCGGGAGCCTCCTACGAGCAGTACTTC. This chain connects TRBV19 to TRBJ2-7; 7 nucleotides line up with TRBD2. CDR1 and CDR2 (germline): LNHDA, SQIVND (reference sequence). J lost 0 bases, V lost 2 bases, and 4 bases had no gene match. The CDR3 sequence is 15 residues long.

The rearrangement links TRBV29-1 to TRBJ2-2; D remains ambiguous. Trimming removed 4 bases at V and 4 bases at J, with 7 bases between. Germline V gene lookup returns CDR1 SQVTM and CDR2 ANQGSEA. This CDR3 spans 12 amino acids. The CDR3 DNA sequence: TGCAGCGTTGTTAAGCCCACCGGGGAGCTGTTTTTT. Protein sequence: CSVVKPTGELFF.

As DNA, the CDR3 is TGTGCCAGCAGTTTCGCCAGCGGGGGGACAGATACGCAGTATTTT. Protein product: CASSFASGGTDTQYF. J is TRBJ2-3 and V is TRBV28; 9 positions agree with TRBD2. Trimming took 3 bases from V and 3 from J; bases not matched to a gene: 4. The CDR3 loop spans 15 amino acids. Germline CDR1 is MDHEN and CDR2 is SYDVKM.

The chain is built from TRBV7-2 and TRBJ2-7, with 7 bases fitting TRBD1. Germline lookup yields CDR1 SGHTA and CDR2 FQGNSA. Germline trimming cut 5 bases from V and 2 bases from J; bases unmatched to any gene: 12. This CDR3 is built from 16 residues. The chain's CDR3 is CASSLPPGQGAYEQYF. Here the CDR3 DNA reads TGTGCCAGCAGCCTACCACCGGGCCAGGGGGCCTACGAGCAGTACTTC.

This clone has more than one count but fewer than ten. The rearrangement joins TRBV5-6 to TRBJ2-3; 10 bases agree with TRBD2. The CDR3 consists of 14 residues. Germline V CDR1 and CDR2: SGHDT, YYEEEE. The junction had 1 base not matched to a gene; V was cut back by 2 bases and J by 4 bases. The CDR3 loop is CASSFSGRPDTQYF. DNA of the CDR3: TGTGCCAGCAGCTTTAGCGGGAGGCCAGATACGCAGTATTTT.

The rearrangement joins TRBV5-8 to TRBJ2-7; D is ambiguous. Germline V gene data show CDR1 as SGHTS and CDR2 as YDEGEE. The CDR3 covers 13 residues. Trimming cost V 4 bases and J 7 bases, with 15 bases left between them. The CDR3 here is CASSPYIAREQYF. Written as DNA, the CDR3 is TGTGCCAGCAGCCCTTATATCGCGCGGGAGCAGTACTTC.

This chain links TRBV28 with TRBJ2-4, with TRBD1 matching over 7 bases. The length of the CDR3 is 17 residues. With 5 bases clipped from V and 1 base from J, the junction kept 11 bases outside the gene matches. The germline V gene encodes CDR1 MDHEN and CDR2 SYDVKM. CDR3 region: CASSPDDREEAKNIQYF. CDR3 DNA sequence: TGTGCCAGCAGTCCTGACGACAGGGAAGAGGCCAAAAACATTCAGTACTTC.

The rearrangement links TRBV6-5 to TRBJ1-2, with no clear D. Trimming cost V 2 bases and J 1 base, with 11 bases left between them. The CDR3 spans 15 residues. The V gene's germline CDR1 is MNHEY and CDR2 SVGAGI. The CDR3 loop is CASSYGPGNNYGYTF. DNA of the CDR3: TGTGCCAGCAGTTACGGTCCGGGGAATAACTATGGCTACACCTTC.

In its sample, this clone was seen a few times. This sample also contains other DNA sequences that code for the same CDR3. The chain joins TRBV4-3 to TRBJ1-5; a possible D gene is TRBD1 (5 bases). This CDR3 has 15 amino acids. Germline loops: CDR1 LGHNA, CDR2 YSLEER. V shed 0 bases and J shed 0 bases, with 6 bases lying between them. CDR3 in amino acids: CASSQDRDSNQPQHF. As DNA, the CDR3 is TGCGCCAGCAGCCAAGACAGGGATAGCAATCAGCCCCAGCATTTT.

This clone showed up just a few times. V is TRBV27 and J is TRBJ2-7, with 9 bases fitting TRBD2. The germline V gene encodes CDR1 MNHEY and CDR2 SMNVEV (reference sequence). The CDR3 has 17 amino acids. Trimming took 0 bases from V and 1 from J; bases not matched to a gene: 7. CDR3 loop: CASSLSMGLAISYEQYF. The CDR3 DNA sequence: TGTGCCAGCAGTTTATCGATGGGACTAGCAATTTCCTACGAGCAGTACTTC.

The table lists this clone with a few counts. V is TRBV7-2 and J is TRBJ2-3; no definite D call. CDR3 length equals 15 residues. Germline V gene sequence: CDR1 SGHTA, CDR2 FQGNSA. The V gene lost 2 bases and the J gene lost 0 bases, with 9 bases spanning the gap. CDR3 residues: CASSLSQTSTDTQYF. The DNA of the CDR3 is TGTGCCAGCAGCTTATCTCAAACTAGCACAGATACGCAGTATTTT.

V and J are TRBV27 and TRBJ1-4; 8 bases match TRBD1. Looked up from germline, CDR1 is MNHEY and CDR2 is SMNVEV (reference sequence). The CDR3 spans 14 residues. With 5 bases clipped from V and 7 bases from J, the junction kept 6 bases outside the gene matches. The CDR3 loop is CASSGQGLGEKLFF. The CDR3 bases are TGTGCCAGCAGTGGACAGGGACTTGGTGAAAAACTGTTTTTT.

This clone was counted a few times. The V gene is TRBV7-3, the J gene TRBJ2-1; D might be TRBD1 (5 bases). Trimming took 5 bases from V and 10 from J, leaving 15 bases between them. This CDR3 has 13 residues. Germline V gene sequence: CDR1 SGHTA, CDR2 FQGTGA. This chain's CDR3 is CASSPQGKGEQFF. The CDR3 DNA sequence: TGTGCCAGCAGCCCCCAGGGTAAAGGGGAGCAGTTCTTC. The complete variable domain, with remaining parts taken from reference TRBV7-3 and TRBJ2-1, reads GAGVSQTPSNKVTEKGKYVELRCDPISGHTALYWYRQSLGQGPEFLIYFQGTGAADDSGLPNDRFFAVRPEGSVSTLKIQRTERGDSAVYLCASSPQGKGEQFFGPGTRLTVL.

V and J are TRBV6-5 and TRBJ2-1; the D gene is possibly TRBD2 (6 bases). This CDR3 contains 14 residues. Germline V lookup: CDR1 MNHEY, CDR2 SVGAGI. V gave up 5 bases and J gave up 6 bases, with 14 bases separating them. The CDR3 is CASSPWDGGNEQFF. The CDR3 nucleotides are TGTGCCAGCAGTCCGTGGGACGGGGGCAATGAGCAGTTCTTC.

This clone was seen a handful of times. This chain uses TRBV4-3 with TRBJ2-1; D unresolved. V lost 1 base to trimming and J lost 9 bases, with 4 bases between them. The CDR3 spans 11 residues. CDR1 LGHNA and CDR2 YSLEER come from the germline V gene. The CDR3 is CASSQGIEQFF. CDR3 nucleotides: TGCGCCAGCAGCCAAGGTATTGAGCAGTTCTTC.

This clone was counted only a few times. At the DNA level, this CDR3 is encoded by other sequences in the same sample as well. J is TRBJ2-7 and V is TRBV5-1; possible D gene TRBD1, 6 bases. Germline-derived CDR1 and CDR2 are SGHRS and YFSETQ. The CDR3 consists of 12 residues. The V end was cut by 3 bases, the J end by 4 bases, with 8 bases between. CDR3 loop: CASSSQGYEQYF. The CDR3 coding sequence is TGCGCCAGCAGCTCCCAGGGGTACGAGCAGTACTTC.

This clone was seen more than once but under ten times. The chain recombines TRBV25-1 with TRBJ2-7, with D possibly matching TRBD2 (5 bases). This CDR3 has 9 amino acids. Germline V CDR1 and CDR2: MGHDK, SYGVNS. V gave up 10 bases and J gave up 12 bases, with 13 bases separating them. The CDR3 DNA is TGTGCCACACGGGGTCGGAGGTACTTC. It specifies CATRGRRYF.

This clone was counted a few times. In DNA, the CDR3 is TGTGCCAGCAGCCCCCATGGACAGGGACTTTGGGGCTATGGCTACACCTTC. Residues: CASSPHGQGLWGYGYTF. The rearrangement links TRBV7-9 to TRBJ1-2; 8 nucleotides line up with TRBD1. The CDR3 runs 17 residues. The junction had 15 bases not matched to a gene; V was cut back by 5 bases and J by 4 bases. Per the germline V gene, CDR1 is SEHNR and CDR2 is FQNEAQ (reference sequence).

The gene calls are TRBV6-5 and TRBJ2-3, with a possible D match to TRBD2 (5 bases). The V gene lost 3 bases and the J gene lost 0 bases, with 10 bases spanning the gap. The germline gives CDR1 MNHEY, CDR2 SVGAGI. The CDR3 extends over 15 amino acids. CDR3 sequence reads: CASSYGRVSTDTQYF. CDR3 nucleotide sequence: TGTGCCAGCAGTTATGGGCGGGTCAGCACAGATACGCAGTATTTT.

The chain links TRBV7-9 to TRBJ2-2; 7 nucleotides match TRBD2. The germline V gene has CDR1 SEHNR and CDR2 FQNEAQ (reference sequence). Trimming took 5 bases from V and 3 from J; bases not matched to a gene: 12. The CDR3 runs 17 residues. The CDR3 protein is CASSGAGRWGDTGELFF. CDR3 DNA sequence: TGTGCCAGCAGCGGCGCCGGGAGGTGGGGGGACACCGGGGAGCTGTTTTTT.

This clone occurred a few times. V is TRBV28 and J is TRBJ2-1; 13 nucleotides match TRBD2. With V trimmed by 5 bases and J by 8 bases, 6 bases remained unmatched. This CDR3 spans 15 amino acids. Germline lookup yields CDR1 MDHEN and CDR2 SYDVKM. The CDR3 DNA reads TGTGCCAGCAGTCCCCGACTAGCGGGAGGCGATGAGCAGTTCTTC. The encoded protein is CASSPRLAGGDEQFF.

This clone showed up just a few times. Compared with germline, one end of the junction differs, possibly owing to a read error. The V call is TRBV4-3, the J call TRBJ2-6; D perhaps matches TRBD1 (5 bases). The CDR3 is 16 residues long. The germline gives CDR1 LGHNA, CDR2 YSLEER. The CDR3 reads CASSQDAGSGANVPTF. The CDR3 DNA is TGCGCCAGCAGCCAAGACGCCGGCTCTGGGGCCAACGTCCCGACTTTC.

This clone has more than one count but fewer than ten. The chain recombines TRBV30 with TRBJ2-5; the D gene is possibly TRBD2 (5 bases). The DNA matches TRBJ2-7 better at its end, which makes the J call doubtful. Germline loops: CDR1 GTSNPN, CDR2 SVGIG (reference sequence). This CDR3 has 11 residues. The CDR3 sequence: CAWSRGYEQYF. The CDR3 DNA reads TGTGCCTGGTCACGCGGGTACGAGCAGTACTTC.

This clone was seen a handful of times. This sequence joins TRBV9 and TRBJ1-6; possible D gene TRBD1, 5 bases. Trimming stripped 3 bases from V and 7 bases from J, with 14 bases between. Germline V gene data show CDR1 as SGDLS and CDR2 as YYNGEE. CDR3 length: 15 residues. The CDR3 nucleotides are TGTGCCAGCAGCGATACAGGCTCGGCAAATTCACCCCTCCACTTT. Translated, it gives CASSDTGSANSPLHF.

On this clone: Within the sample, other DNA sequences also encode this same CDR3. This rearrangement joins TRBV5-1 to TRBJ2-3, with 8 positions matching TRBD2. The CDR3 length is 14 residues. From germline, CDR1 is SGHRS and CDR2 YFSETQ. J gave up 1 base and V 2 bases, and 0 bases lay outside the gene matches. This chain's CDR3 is CASSLAGGTDTQYF. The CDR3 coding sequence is TGCGCCAGCAGCTTAGCGGGGGGCACAGATACGCAGTATTTT.

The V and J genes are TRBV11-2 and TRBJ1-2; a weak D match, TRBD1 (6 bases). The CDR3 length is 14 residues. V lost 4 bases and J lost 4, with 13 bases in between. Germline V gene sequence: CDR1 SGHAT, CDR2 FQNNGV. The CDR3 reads CASSSRQASYGYTF. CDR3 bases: TGTGCCAGCAGCTCAAGACAGGCCTCCTATGGCTACACCTTC.